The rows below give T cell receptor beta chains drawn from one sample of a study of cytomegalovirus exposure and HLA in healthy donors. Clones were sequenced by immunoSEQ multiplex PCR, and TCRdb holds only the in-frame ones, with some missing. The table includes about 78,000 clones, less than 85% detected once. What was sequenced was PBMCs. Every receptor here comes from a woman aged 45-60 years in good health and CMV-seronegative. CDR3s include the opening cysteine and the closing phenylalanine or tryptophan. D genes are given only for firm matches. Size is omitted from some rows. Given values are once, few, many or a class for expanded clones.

CASSDGQPGNQPQHF	TGTGCCAGCAGCGACGGACAACCGGGCAATCAGCCCCAGCATTTT	NA	TRBV7-2	TRBJ1-5	NA
CASRLAGSSYNEQFF	TGTGCCAGCAGGTTAGCGGGTAGCTCCTACAATGAGCAGTTCTTC	NA	TRBV6-1	TRBJ2-1	TRBD2
CAWSLGQGGEAFF	TGTGCCTGGAGCCTAGGACAGGGAGGGGAAGCTTTCTTT	NA	TRBV30	TRBJ1-1	TRBD1
CASSYSTQGAYYEQYF	TGTGCCAGCAGTTACTCGACACAGGGGGCGTATTACGAGCAGTACTTC	NA	TRBV6-5	TRBJ2-7	TRBD1
CASGIGQGDQETQYF	TGTGCTAGTGGCATCGGACAGGGGGACCAAGAGACCCAGTACTTC	NA	TRBV12-5	TRBJ2-5	TRBD1
CASSLSGDYGYTF	TGTGCCAGCAGCCTATCAGGGGACTATGGCTACACCTTC	NA	TRBV6-5	TRBJ1-2	NA
CASSLSGRGDYGYTF	TGTGCCAGCAGTTTATCGGGCAGGGGCGACTATGGCTACACCTTC	NA	TRBV27	TRBJ1-2	NA
CASSQATVLAGSYEQYF	TGTGCCAGCAGCCAAGCCACCGTCCTAGCGGGGAGCTACGAGCAGTACTTC	NA	TRBV4-2	TRBJ2-7	TRBD2
CASSPPLTGELFF	TGCGCCAGCAGCCCCCCTCTAACCGGGGAGCTGTTTTTT	NA	TRBV5-1	TRBJ2-2	NA
CATALGLTSYGYTF	TGTGCCACAGCTTTGGGCCTAACCTCATATGGCTACACCTTC	NA	TRBV6-5	TRBJ1-2	NA
CASSQGPSNTGELFF	TGTGCCAGCAGCCAAGGTCCCTCGAACACCGGGGAGCTGTTTTTT	NA	TRBV14	TRBJ2-2	NA
CASSSSRGGGYTF	TGTGCCAGCAGTTCGTCGAGGGGGGGTGGCTACACCTTC	NA	TRBV6-5	TRBJ1-2	NA
CASSFAGTAYEQYF	TGTGCCAGCAGCTTTGCAGGAACCGCCTACGAGCAGTACTTC	NA	TRBV7-9	TRBJ2-7	NA
CASSETGGATEAFF	TGCGCCAGCAGTGAGACAGGGGGGGCTACTGAAGCTTTCTTT	NA	TRBV10-2	TRBJ1-1	TRBD1
CAISEWSTDTQYF	TGTGCCATCAGTGAGTGGAGTACAGATACGCAGTATTTT	once	TRBV10-3	TRBJ2-3	NA
CASSQDTSSYERGDTQYF	TGTGCCAGCAGCCAAGATACTAGCTCCTACGAAAGGGGAGATACGCAGTATTTT	once	TRBV4-2	TRBJ2-3	NA
CASSAGTGGTDTQYF	TGTGCCAGCAGTGCCGGGACAGGGGGCACAGATACGCAGTATTTT	few	TRBV6-4	TRBJ2-3	TRBD1
CSVEGTGNEKLFF	TGCAGCGTTGAGGGGACAGGGAATGAAAAACTGTTTTTT	NA	TRBV29-1	TRBJ1-4	TRBD1
CSVEEALNTEAFF	TGCAGCGTTGAAGAGGCACTGAACACTGAAGCTTTCTTT	NA	TRBV29-1	TRBJ1-1	NA
CSVPSGSRYNEQFF	TGCAGCGTCCCTAGCGGGAGTAGGTACAATGAGCAGTTCTTC	NA	TRBV29-1	TRBJ2-1	TRBD2
CASSPKGVPGYTF	TGTGCCAGCTCACCTAAAGGGGTTCCTGGCTACACCTTC	NA	TRBV18	TRBJ1-2	NA
CSFGLAGISTDTQYF	TGCAGCTTCGGACTAGCGGGAATATCCACAGATACGCAGTATTTT	NA	TRBV29-1	TRBJ2-3	TRBD2
CASSLRSDRVTEAFF	TGTGCCAGCAGTCTCAGATCGGACAGGGTGACTGAAGCTTTCTTT	NA	TRBV6-6	TRBJ1-1	TRBD1
CAWSYYSPGQGEKLFF	TGTGCCTGGAGTTACTACTCGCCGGGACAGGGTGAAAAACTGTTTTTT	NA	TRBV30	TRBJ1-4	TRBD1
CASSTRQGDGYTF	TGTGCCAGCAGCACCCGACAGGGGGATGGCTACACCTTC	NA	TRBV5-6	TRBJ1-2	TRBD1
CASSEEGRGFRDTQYF	TGCGCCAGCAGTGAGGAGGGCAGGGGTTTTCGGGATACGCAGTATTTT	once	TRBV10-2	TRBJ2-3	NA
CASSLPPPTGIGGYTF	TGTGCCAGCAGTTTACCCCCCCCTACAGGGATTGGTGGCTACACCTTC	few	TRBV28	TRBJ1-2	NA
CAIGTPGQKYGYTF	TGTGCCATCGGAACACCGGGACAAAAATATGGCTACACCTTC	NA	TRBV10-3	TRBJ1-2	NA
CASTQRRNTDTQYF	TGTGCCAGCACTCAGCGGAGAAACACAGATACGCAGTATTTT	NA	TRBV28	TRBJ2-3	NA
CASSQDATGGFYGYTF	TGTGCCAGCAGCCAAGATGCGACAGGGGGTTTTTATGGCTACACCTTC	NA	TRBV14	TRBJ1-2	TRBD1
CSARDRVINEQFF	TGCAGCGCCCGGGACAGGGTTATTAATGAGCAGTTCTTC	NA	TRBV29-1	TRBJ2-1	TRBD1
CASSSTGTDTQYF	TGTGCCAGCAGTTCAACAGGCACAGATACGCAGTATTTT	NA	TRBV6-1	TRBJ2-3	NA
CAINAGNTEAFF	TGTGCCATCAACGCAGGTAACACTGAAGCTTTCTTT	NA	TRBV10-3	TRBJ1-1	NA
CASSLVPLTGELFF	TGTGCCAGCAGCTTAGTCCCCCTCACCGGGGAGCTGTTTTTT	NA	TRBV11-3	TRBJ2-2	NA
CASSAGQLEYQLYEQFF	TGTGCCAGCAGCGCGGGACAGTTGGAGTATCAATTATATGAGCAGTTCTTC	NA	TRBV13	TRBJ2-1	NA
CASSLGSGRLDEQYF	TGTGCCAGCAGTTTAGGGAGCGGGAGGCTCGACGAGCAGTACTTC	NA	TRBV28	TRBJ2-7	TRBD2
CAWSGQTEAFF	TGTGCCTGGAGTGGACAGACTGAAGCTTTCTTT	NA	TRBV30	TRBJ1-1	NA
CASSFGTNSNEQFF	TGTGCCAGCTCATTCGGGACTAACTCCAATGAGCAGTTCTTC	NA	TRBV18	TRBJ2-1	TRBD2
CASSQENRVSGELFF	TGCGCCAGCAGCCAAGAAAACAGGGTTTCCGGGGAGCTGTTTTTT	NA	TRBV4-1	TRBJ2-2	NA
CASSDLAGFDQYF	TGTGCCAGCAGTGATTTAGCGGGGTTCGACCAGTACTTC	NA	TRBV6-1	TRBJ2-5	TRBD2
CASSLRGSTEAFF	TGTGCCAGCAGCTTGAGGGGAAGTACTGAAGCTTTCTTT	NA	TRBV5-4	TRBJ1-1	NA
CASSTFGTGVHQPQHF	TGTGCCAGCAGTACCTTCGGGACAGGGGTTCACCAGCCCCAGCATTTT	NA	TRBV28	TRBJ1-5	TRBD1
CASLDQGNYGYTF	TGTGCCAGTTTAGACCAGGGGAACTATGGCTACACCTTC	NA	TRBV19	TRBJ1-2	NA
CASSISIRGYYGYTF	TGTGCCAGTAGTATCTCCATCAGGGGCTACTATGGCTACACCTTC	NA	TRBV19	TRBJ1-2	NA
CASSLGGPYNEQFF	TGTGCTAGCAGCTTAGGGGGCCCCTACAATGAGCAGTTCTTC	few	TRBV7-7	TRBJ2-1	TRBD1
CASSLETRPNEQFF	TGTGCCAGCAGCTTAGAAACTAGGCCCAATGAGCAGTTCTTC	NA	TRBV7-9	TRBJ2-1	NA
CSVALMNEQYF	TGCAGCGTCGCCCTTATGAATGAGCAGTACTTC	NA	TRBV29-1	TRBJ2-5	NA
CASRDFINQPQHF	TGCGCCAGCAGGGACTTCATCAATCAGCCCCAGCATTTT	NA	TRBV10-2	TRBJ1-5	NA
CASSLAPGTGGELFF	TGCGCCAGCAGCTTGGCCCCAGGGACTGGCGGGGAGCTGTTTTTT	NA	TRBV5-1	TRBJ2-2	NA
CASSLDLGPGNTIYF	TGTGCCAGCAGCTTAGATCTGGGGCCTGGAAACACCATATATTTT	few	TRBV11-2	TRBJ1-3	NA
CASSLLPPGEGTEAFF	TGTGCCAGCAGCTTGCTGCCCCCGGGGGAAGGGACTGAAGCTTTCTTT	NA	TRBV5-4	TRBJ1-1	NA
CASSSTKTGANYGYTF	TGTGCCAGCAGCTCAACCAAGACAGGCGCTAACTATGGCTACACCTTC	NA	TRBV5-6	TRBJ1-2	NA
CASSSRVVSGNTIYF	TGTGCCAGCAGTTCACGGGTGGTCTCTGGAAACACCATATATTTT	NA	TRBV6-5	TRBJ1-3	NA
CASSQSGHNEQFF	TGTGCCAGCAGCCAGAGCGGACACAATGAGCAGTTCTTC	NA	TRBV7-2	TRBJ2-1	NA
CASREHSNQPQHF	TGTGCCAGCAGAGAACATAGCAATCAGCCCCAGCATTTT	once	TRBV6-1	TRBJ1-5	NA
CASSFRTEEKLFF	TGTGCCAGCAGCTTCCGGACAGAAGAAAAACTGTTTTTT	few	TRBV13	TRBJ1-4	NA
CASIVQGTGNTIYF	TGTGCCAGCATTGTACAGGGAACTGGAAACACCATATATTTT	NA	TRBV6-6	TRBJ1-3	NA
CASSLTGGTEAFF	TGTGCCAGCAGCCTAACAGGGGGCACTGAAGCTTTCTTT	NA	TRBV7-3	TRBJ1-1	TRBD1
CASSLQGPIRSYEQYF	TGTGCCAGCAGCTTGCAGGGGCCAATACGTTCCTACGAGCAGTACTTC	few	TRBV5-4	TRBJ2-7	NA